These 10 T cell receptor beta chains were sequenced from one sample in a study of neurological immune-mediated disorders (dated by TCRdb to about 2019). The protocol used for the library was 5' RACE. The listed sequencing device is Illumina HiSeq 2500. TCRdb reprocessing: public reads trimmed at Q25 with fastp, clones called with MiXCR, in-frame beta chains kept. A single entry per CDR3 protein holds the most common genes and DNA from its merged rows. The sample profile shows 55,000 to 70,000 distinct CDR3 sequences; about an eighth of them were found once. 1.8% of the sample rests with the top ten. The specimen sequenced was PBMCs. The source of these receptors is a man aged 55 to 70 in good health.

This clonotype appeared many times. The rearrangement links TRBV20-1 to TRBJ2-7; 10 bases match TRBD1. CDR1 and CDR2 from the germline V gene are DFQATT and SNEGSKA (reference sequence). The trim removed 6 bases at V and 6 bases at J, leaving 11 bases unmatched. This CDR3 has 14 residues. The CDR3 DNA is TGCAGTGCCATCTCGCCAGGGACAGGGGTCGAGCAGTACTTC. Protein product: CSAISPGTGVEQYF.

This clonotype was found many times. The rearrangement uses TRBV5-1 and TRBJ2-3; TRBD1 is a possible D gene (5 bases). CDR3 length: 16 amino acids. V was shortened by 6 bases and J by 2 bases, with 19 bases between the two germline ends. The germline V gene has CDR1 SGHRS and CDR2 YFSETQ. The CDR3 DNA reads as TGCGCCAGCACCCCCGGCCCAGGGTTGGACACAGATACGCAGTATTTT. Amino acids: CASTPGPGLDTDTQYF.

This clonotype was counted ten times or more. V and J are TRBV29-1 and TRBJ2-7; a weak D match, TRBD2 (6 bases). The V end was cut by 7 bases, the J end by 2 bases, with 12 bases between. The CDR3 runs 12 residues. CDR1 and CDR2 from the germline V gene are SQVTM and ANQGSEA. The CDR3 protein is CSAGGAPYEQYF. The DNA of the CDR3 is TGCAGCGCTGGAGGGGCCCCCTACGAGCAGTACTTC.

The sample holds many counts of this clonotype. The chain is built from TRBV20-1 and TRBJ1-1; D not certain. Germline CDR1 reads DFQATT; CDR2 reads SNEGSKA (reference sequence). The V and J ends lost 8 bases and 1 base respectively, with 8 bases between them. This CDR3 contains 11 residues. The CDR3 protein is CSLTQNTEAFF. CDR3 DNA sequence: TGCAGTTTAACTCAGAACACTGAAGCTTTCTTT.

This clonotype appeared many times. This chain connects TRBV2 to TRBJ1-3; a possible D gene is TRBD1 (5 bases). The ends were cut back, 7 bases at V and 6 bases at J, with 13 bases in the middle. The CDR3 has 13 residues. Per the germline V gene, CDR1 is SNHLY and CDR2 is FYNNEI. The chain's CDR3 is CASIRVLKNTIYF. CDR3 sequence (DNA): TGTGCCAGCATCAGGGTGTTGAAAAACACCATATATTTT. Based on the CDR3 plus reference TRBV2 and TRBJ1-3, the full variable domain is EPEVTQTPSHQVTQMGQEVILRCVPISNHLYFYWYRQILGQKVEFLVSFYNNEISEKSEIFDDQFSVERPDGSNFTLKIRSTKLEDSAMYFCASIRVLKNTIYFGEGSWLTVV.

This clonotype was picked up many times. This chain links TRBV20-1 with TRBJ1-5; a weak D match, TRBD1 (5 bases). The length of the CDR3 is 15 residues. Germline CDR1 DFQATT, CDR2 SNEGSKA (reference sequence). Trimming stripped 0 bases from V and 7 bases from J, with 16 bases between. This CDR3 reads CSARDPGGGKQPQHF. The CDR3 DNA reads as TGCAGTGCTAGAGACCCGGGGGGAGGTAAACAGCCCCAGCATTTT.

The genes are TRBV24-1 and TRBJ2-3, with 7 bases aligning to TRBD2. This CDR3 has 15 residues. CDR1 KGHDR and CDR2 SFDVKD come from the germline V gene. V shed 4 bases and J 5 bases; nucleotides not matched to a gene: 8. This chain's CDR3 is CATSDRAGPGDTQYF. DNA of the CDR3: TGTGCCACCAGTGACCGAGCGGGGCCGGGAGATACGCAGTATTTT.

This clonotype has ten or more counts. The CDR3 sequence: CASGQRSSGNTIYF. DNA for the CDR3: TGTGCCAGCGGCCAGCGCTCCTCTGGAAACACCATATATTTT. The rearrangement uses TRBV6-5 and TRBJ1-3, with D uncertain. The V gene lost 8 bases and the J gene lost 0 bases, with 11 bases spanning the gap. Germline V CDR1 and CDR2: MNHEY, SVGAGI. There are 14 residues in the CDR3.

This clonotype was counted at least ten times. V gene TRBV12-3 or TRBV12-4 combines with J gene TRBJ2-5, with 10 bases fitting TRBD2. V was pared by 5 bases and J by 0 bases, with 6 bases of the junction left unmatched. The CDR3 totals 16 residues. This chain's CDR3 is CASSPRAGGYQETQYF. The CDR3 region has the DNA TGTGCCAGCAGTCCACGAGCGGGGGGGTACCAAGAGACCCAGTACTTC.

The sample holds many counts of this clonotype. J is TRBJ2-5 and V is TRBV27; D remains ambiguous. Germline CDR1 MNHEY, CDR2 SMNVEV (reference sequence). V lost 5 bases and J lost 5, with 15 bases in between. CDR3 size: 14 residues. This CDR3 is CASSPRPTRETQYF. The CDR3, as DNA: TGTGCCAGCAGTCCTCGTCCTACCCGGGAGACCCAGTACTTC.